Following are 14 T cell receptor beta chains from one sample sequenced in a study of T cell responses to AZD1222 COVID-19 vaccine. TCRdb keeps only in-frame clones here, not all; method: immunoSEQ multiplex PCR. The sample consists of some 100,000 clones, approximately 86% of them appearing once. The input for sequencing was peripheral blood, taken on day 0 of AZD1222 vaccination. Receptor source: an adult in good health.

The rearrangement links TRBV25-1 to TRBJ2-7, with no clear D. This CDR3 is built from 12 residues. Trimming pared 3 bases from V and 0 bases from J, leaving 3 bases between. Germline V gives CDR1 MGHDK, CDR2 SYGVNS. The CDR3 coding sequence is TGTGCCAGCAGTGATCTCTCCTACGAGCAGTACTTC. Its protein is CASSDLSYEQYF.

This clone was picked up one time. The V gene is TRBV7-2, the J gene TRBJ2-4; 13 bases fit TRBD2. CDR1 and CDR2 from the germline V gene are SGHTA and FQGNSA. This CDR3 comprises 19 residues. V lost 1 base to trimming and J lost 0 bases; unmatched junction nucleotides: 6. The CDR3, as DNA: TGTGCCAGCAGCTTAGAACGGACTAGCGGGAGTTTAGCCAAAAACATTCAGTACTTC. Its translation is CASSLERTSGSLAKNIQYF.

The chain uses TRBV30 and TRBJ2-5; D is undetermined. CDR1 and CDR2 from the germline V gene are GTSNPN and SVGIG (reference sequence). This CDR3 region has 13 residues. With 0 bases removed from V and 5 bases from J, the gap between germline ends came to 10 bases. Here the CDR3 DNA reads TGTGCCTGGAGTGTTAAGACCCGGGAGACCCAGTACTTC. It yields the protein CAWSVKTRETQYF.

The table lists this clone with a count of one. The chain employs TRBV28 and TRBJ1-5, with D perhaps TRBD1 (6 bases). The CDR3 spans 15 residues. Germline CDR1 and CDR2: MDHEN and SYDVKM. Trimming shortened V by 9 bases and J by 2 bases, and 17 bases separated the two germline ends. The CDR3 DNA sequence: TGTGCCAGTATGATAGGGGGTCTCGGCAATCAGCCCCAGCATTTT. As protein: CASMIGGLGNQPQHF.

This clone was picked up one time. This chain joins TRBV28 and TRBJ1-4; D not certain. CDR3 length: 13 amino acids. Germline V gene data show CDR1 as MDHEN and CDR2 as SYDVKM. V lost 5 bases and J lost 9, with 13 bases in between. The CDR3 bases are TGTGCCAGCAGTCCCTCGGTACGGCAAAAACTGTTTTTT. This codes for CASSPSVRQKLFF.

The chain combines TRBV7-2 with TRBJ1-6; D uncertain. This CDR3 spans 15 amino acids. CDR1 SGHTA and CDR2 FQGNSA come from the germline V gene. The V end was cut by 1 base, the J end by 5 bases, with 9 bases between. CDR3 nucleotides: TGTGCCAGCAGCTTAGACACCCACCATAATTCACCCCTCCACTTT. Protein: CASSLDTHHNSPLHF.

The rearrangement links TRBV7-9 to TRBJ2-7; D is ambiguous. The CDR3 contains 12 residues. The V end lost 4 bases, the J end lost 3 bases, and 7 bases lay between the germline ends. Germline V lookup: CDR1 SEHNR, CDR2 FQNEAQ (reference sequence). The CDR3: CASSSKDYEQYF. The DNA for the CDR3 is TGTGCCAGCAGCTCCAAAGACTACGAGCAGTACTTC.

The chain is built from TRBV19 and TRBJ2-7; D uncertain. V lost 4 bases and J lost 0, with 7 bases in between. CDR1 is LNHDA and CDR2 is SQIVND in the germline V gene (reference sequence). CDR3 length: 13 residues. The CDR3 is CASSTGFSYEQYF. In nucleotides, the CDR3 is TGTGCCAGTAGTACTGGGTTCTCCTACGAGCAGTACTTC.

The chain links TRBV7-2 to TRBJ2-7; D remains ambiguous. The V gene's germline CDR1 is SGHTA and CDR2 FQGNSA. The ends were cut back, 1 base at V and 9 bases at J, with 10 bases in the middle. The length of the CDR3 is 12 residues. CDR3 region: CASSLDSRRQYF. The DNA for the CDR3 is TGTGCCAGCAGCTTAGACTCCCGGCGGCAGTACTTC.

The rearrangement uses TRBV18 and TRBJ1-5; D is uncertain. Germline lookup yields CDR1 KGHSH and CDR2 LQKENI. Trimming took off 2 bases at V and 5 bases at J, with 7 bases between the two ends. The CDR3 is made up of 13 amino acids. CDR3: CASSPIKDQPQHF. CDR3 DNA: TGTGCCAGCTCACCAATCAAGGATCAGCCCCAGCATTTT.

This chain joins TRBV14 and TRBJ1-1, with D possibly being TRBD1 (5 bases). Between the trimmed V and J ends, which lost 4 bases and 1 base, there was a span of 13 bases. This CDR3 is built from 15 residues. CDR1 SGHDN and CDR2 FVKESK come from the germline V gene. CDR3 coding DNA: TGTGCCAGCAGCCGCAGGACACCGAGGAACACTGAAGCTTTCTTT. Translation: CASSRRTPRNTEAFF.

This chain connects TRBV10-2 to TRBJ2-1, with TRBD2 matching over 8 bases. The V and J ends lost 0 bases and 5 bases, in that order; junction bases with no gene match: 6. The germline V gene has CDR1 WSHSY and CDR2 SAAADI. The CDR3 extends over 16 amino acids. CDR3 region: CASSESPLAVDNEQFF. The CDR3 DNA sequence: TGCGCCAGCAGTGAGTCCCCACTAGCGGTTGACAATGAGCAGTTCTTC.

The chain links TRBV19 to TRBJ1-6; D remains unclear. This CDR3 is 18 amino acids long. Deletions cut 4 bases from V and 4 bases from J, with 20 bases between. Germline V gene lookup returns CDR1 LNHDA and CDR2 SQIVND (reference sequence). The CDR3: CASSTTGARNTYNSPLHF. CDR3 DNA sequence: TGTGCCAGTAGTACGACTGGCGCCAGGAATACGTATAATTCACCCCTCCACTTT.

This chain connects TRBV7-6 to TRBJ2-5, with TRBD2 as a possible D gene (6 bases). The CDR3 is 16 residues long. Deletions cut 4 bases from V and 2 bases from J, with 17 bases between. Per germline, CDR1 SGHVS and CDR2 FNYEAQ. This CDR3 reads CASSWGLAERQETQYF. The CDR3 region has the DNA TGTGCCAGCAGCTGGGGCTTAGCGGAAAGGCAAGAGACCCAGTACTTC.